The T cell receptor beta chain described here comes from a study of technical replicates of blood from several donors (TCRdb year 2017). Receptor amplification or capture employed the immunoSEQ multiplex PCR assay. The immuneACCESS repertoire file appears here via TCRdb, limited to in-frame rearrangements. These files lack a portion of the clones; in checked studies, under half of the deficit traces to unresolved V genes, and the cause of the others is not known. Recorded for this sample are about 80,000 clones; about 95% of them occurred a single time. Of the sample, under 0.4% is held by the ten largest clones. The germline ends are 9 bases apart after V is trimmed by 3 bases and J by 0 bases. The germline V gene supplies CDR1 SGHTA and CDR2 FQGNSA. Measured from the cysteine to the phenylalanine, the CDR3 is 16 residues long. The sequence is cut down to CDR3 DNA, 48 bases in frame from base 1.

Points on this clone: Its specific antigen is unknown. It has no much larger one-base neighbor in the sample; base qualities were not kept.

Sequenced material: T cells isolated from PBMCs. The source is a human donor in good health. The chain couples TRBV7-2 to TRBJ2-6; the D gene remains uncertain. The DNA sequence follows: TGTGCCAGCAGCTTTTCAGTTCTCTCTGGGGCCAACGTCCTGACTTTC. It is translated as CASSFSVLSGANVLTF.